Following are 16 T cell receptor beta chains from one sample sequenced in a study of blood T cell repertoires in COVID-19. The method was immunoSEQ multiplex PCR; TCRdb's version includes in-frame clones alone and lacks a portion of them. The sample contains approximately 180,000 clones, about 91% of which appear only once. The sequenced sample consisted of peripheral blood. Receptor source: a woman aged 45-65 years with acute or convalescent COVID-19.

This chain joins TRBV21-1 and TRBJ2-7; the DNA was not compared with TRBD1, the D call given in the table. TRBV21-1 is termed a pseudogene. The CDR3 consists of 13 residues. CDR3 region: CASSAQDRVEQYF. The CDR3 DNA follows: TGTGCCAGCAGCGCACAAGACAGGGTTGAGCAGTACTTC.

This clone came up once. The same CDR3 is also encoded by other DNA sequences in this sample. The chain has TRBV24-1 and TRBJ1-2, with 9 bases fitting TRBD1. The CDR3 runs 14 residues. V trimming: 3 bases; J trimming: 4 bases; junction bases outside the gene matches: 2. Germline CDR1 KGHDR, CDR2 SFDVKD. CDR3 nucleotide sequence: TGTGCCACCAGTGATCCGGGACAGGGCTATGGCTACACCTTC. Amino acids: CATSDPGQGYGYTF.

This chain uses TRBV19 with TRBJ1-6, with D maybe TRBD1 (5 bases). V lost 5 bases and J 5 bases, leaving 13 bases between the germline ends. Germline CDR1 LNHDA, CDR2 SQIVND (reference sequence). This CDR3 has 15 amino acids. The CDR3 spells CASSPARANNSPLHF. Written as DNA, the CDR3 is TGTGCCAGTAGTCCCGCCAGGGCCAATAATTCACCCCTCCACTTT.

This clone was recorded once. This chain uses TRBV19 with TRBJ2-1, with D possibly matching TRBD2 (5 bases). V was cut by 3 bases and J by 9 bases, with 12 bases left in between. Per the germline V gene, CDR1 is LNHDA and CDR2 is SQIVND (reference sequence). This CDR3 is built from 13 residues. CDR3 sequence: CASSISIRGEQFF. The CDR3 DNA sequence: TGTGCCAGTAGTATTTCAATCCGGGGTGAGCAGTTCTTC.

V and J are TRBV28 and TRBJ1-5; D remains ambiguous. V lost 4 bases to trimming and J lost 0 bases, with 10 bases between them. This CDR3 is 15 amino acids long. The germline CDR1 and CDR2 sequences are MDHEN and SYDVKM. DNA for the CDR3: TGTGCCAGCAGTTACAGCCTTAATAGCAATCAGCCCCAGCATTTT. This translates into CASSYSLNSNQPQHF.

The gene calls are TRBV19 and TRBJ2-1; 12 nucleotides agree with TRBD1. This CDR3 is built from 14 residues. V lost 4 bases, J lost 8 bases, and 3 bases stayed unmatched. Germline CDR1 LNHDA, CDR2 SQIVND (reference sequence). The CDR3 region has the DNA TGTGCCAGTAGTAGGGACAGGGGGCTTGATGAGCAGTTCTTC. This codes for CASSRDRGLDEQFF.

The CDR3 nucleotides read TGTGCCAGCAGCCAGGACAGCGCTAACTATGGCTACACCTTC. This translates into CASSQDSANYGYTF. The chain is built from TRBV9 and TRBJ1-2; tentative D call: TRBD1 (6 bases). Trimming removed 4 bases at V and 0 bases at J, with 10 bases between. The CDR3 consists of 14 residues. Germline CDR1 and CDR2: SGDLS and YYNGEE.

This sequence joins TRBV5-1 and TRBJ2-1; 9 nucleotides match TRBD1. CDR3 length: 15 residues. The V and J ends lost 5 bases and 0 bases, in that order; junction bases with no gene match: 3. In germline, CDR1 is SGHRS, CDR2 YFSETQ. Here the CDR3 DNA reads TGCGCCAGCAGGTTGACAGGGGGCTCCTACAATGAGCAGTTCTTC. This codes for CASRLTGGSYNEQFF.

The CDR3 reads CASSLGQSTDTQYF. The CDR3 bases are TGTGCCAGCAGCTTAGGACAGAGCACAGATACGCAGTATTTT. The J gene is TRBJ2-3, the V gene TRBV7-2; perhaps TRBD1 as D (5 bases). Trimming shortened V by 1 base and J by 0 bases, and 5 bases separated the two germline ends. In germline, CDR1 is SGHTA, CDR2 FQGNSA. This CDR3 is built from 14 residues.

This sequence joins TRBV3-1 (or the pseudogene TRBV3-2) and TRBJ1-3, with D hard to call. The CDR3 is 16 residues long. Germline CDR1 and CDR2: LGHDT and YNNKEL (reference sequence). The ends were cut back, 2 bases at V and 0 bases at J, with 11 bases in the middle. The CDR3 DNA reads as TGTGCCAGCAGCCAATTGCAGACACCCTCTGGAAACACCATATATTTT. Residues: CASSQLQTPSGNTIYF.

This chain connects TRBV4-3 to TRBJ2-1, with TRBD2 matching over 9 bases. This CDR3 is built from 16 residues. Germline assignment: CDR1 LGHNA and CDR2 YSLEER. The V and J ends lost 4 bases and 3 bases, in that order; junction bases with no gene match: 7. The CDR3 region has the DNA TGCGCCAGCAGCCGAAAGACTAGCGGAGTCTACAATGAGCAGTTCTTC. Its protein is CASSRKTSGVYNEQFF.

CDR3 DNA: TGTGCCAGTAGTGTAACGGCTAGCGGGAGGTACGAGCAGTTCTTC. Encoded protein: CASSVTASGRYEQFF. This rearrangement joins TRBV19 to TRBJ2-1; TRBD2 agrees at 11 bases. The CDR3 has 15 amino acids. Trimming removed 5 bases from V and 10 bases from J; junction bases left unmatched: 10. Germline-derived CDR1 and CDR2 are LNHDA and SQIVND (reference sequence).

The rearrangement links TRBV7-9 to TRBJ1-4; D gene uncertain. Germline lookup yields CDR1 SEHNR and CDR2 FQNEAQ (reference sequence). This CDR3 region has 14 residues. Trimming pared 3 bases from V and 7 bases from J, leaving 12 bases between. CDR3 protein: CASSFREGGEKLFF. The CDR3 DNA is TGTGCCAGCAGCTTTCGAGAGGGCGGTGAAAAACTGTTTTTT.

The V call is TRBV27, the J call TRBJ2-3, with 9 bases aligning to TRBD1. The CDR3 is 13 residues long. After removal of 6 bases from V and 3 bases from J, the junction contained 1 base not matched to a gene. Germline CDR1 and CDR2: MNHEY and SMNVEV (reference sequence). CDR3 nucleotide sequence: TGTGCCAGCAGCGGACAGGGGACAGATACGCAGTATTTT. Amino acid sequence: CASSGQGTDTQYF.

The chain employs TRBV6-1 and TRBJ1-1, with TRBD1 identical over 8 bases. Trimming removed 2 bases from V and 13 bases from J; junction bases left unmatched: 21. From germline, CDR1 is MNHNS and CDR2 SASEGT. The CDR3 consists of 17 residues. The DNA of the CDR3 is TGTGCCAGCAGTGAATTGGCAGGGGGCGTAGATGGGGTGAGAATTTTCTTT. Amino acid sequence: CASSELAGGVDGVRIFF.

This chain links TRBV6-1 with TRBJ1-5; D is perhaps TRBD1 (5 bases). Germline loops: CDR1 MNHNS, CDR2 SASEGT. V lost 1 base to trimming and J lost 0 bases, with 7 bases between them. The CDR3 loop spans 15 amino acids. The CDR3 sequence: CASSEGQGSNQPQHF. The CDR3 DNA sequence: TGTGCCAGCAGTGAAGGGCAGGGTAGCAATCAGCCCCAGCATTTT.